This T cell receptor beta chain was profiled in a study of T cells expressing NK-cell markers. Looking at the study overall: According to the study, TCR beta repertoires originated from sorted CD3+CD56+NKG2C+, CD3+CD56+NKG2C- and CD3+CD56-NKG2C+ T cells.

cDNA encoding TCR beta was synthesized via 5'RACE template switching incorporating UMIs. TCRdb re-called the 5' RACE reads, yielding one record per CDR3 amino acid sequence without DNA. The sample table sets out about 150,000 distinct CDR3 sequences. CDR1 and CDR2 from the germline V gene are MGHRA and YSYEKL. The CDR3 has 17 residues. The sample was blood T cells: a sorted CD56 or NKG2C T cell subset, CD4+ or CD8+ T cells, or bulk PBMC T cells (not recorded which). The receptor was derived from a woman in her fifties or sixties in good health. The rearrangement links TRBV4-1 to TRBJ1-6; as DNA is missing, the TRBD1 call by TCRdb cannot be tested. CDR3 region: CASSDEPGQGFHSPLHF.